A selection of T cell receptor beta chains follows, all from one sample in a study of shared clonotypes between healthy human individuals. Generated by immunoSEQ multiplex PCR, the TCRdb table keeps only in-frame clones and is missing some. The table records over 2 million clones, roughly 94% of them present only once. The sample was naive CD4+ T cells sorted from blood. These receptors were obtained from a man aged 18 to 30 in good health. Each CDR3 is given with its conserved first and last residue. The D gene is left open where the match is weak. Not every row has a clone size; where given, it reads once, few, many or a size class.

J gene: TRBJ1-1
clone size: NA
D gene: TRBD1
V gene: TRBV27
CDR3 DNA: TGTGCCAGCAGACGAGACAGGGGGCCCACTGAAGCTTTCTTT
CDR3 protein: CASRRDRGPTEAFF

J gene: TRBJ2-7
clone size: NA
D gene: TRBD1
V gene: TRBV5-1
CDR3 DNA: TGCGCCAGCAGCCCACTAGGGACAGGGTCTTCCGAGCAGTACTTC
CDR3 protein: CASSPLGTGSSEQYF

J gene: TRBJ1-5
clone size: NA
D gene: NA
V gene: TRBV4-3
CDR3 DNA: TGCGCCAGCAGCCAAAACCATGCGGGTAATCAGCCCCAGCATTTT
CDR3 protein: CASSQNHAGNQPQHF

J gene: TRBJ2-3
clone size: NA
D gene: NA
V gene: TRBV5-1
CDR3 DNA: TGCGCCAGCAGCGAGGGAATAGTTAGCACAGATACGCAGTATTTT
CDR3 protein: CASSEGIVSTDTQYF

J gene: TRBJ2-2
clone size: many
D gene: NA
V gene: TRBV25-1
CDR3 DNA: TGTGCCAGCAGTGGGCAGAGGCGGGAGCTGTTTTTT
CDR3 protein: CASSGQRRELFF

J gene: TRBJ2-7
clone size: NA
D gene: TRBD2
V gene: TRBV5-1
CDR3 DNA: TGCGCCAGCAGCTTAGCGGGGGGAGCGGCCTACGAGCAGTACTTC
CDR3 protein: CASSLAGGAAYEQYF

J gene: TRBJ1-3
clone size: once
D gene: NA
V gene: TRBV30
CDR3 DNA: TGTGCCTGGAGTACAAAGGGAAACACCATATATTTT
CDR3 protein: CAWSTKGNTIYF

J gene: TRBJ1-4
clone size: NA
D gene: NA
V gene: TRBV6-5
CDR3 DNA: TGTGCCAGCAGACAGGACAGTCAACTGTTTTTT
CDR3 protein: CASRQDSQLFF

J gene: TRBJ2-7
clone size: NA
D gene: NA
V gene: TRBV10-2
CDR3 DNA: TGCGCCAGCCGGGGGATCGCGGAGGTTGACTCCTACGAGCAGTACTTC
CDR3 protein: CASRGIAEVDSYEQYF

J gene: TRBJ2-3
clone size: NA
D gene: NA
V gene: TRBV30
CDR3 DNA: TGTGCCTGGGCTCGCCATAGGTCGACAGATACGCAGTATTTT
CDR3 protein: CAWARHRSTDTQYF

J gene: TRBJ2-7
clone size: NA
D gene: NA
V gene: TRBV10-3
CDR3 DNA: TGTGCCATCAGTGAGCTAATCAGCCGGGGCGGGGACGAGCAGTACTTC
CDR3 protein: CAISELISRGGDEQYF

J gene: TRBJ1-4
clone size: NA
D gene: TRBD1
V gene: TRBV5-6
CDR3 DNA: TGTGCCAGCAGCTTTACAGGGGTTAATGAAAAACTGTTTTTT
CDR3 protein: CASSFTGVNEKLFF

J gene: TRBJ2-7
clone size: once
D gene: NA
V gene: TRBV6-6
CDR3 DNA: TGTGCCAGCAGCCCGACGGAGGGGCGAAACGAGCAGTACTTC
CDR3 protein: CASSPTEGRNEQYF

J gene: TRBJ1-2
clone size: NA
D gene: NA
V gene: TRBV6-6
CDR3 DNA: TGTGCCAGCAGTTACTCAGGGGCTACAGACTATGGCTACACCTTC
CDR3 protein: CASSYSGATDYGYTF

J gene: TRBJ2-4
clone size: once
D gene: TRBD2
V gene: TRBV4-1
CDR3 DNA: TGCGCCAGCAGCCAAGGGGAGGGGAAGGCCAAAAACATTCAGTACTTC
CDR3 protein: CASSQGEGKAKNIQYF

J gene: TRBJ2-1
clone size: NA
D gene: NA
V gene: TRBV7-3
CDR3 DNA: TGTGCCAGCAGCTTAAACCCTCTCCTCCTAGCCTACAATGAGCAGTTCTTC
CDR3 protein: CASSLNPLLLAYNEQFF

J gene: TRBJ2-3
clone size: once
D gene: NA
V gene: TRBV12-5
CDR3 DNA: TGTGCTAGTGGTTTGGGCATGTTACCGGGGCCAAGACACACAGATACGCAGTATTTT
CDR3 protein: CASGLGMLPGPRHTDTQYF

J gene: TRBJ2-3
clone size: NA
D gene: NA
V gene: TRBV2
CDR3 DNA: TGTGCCAGCAGGATATCCGGGGCTTTCACAGATACGCAGTATTTT
CDR3 protein: CASRISGAFTDTQYF

J gene: TRBJ1-2
clone size: NA
D gene: NA
V gene: TRBV28
CDR3 DNA: TGTGCCAGCAGTTTACCCTCACCTGGGGGCTACACCTTC
CDR3 protein: CASSLPSPGGYTF

J gene: TRBJ1-6
clone size: NA
D gene: NA
V gene: TRBV7-9
CDR3 DNA: TGTGCCAGCAGCCCTGAGGGACGGGGGAATTCACCCCTCCACTTT
CDR3 protein: CASSPEGRGNSPLHF

J gene: TRBJ2-7
clone size: NA
D gene: NA
V gene: TRBV10-2
CDR3 DNA: TGCGCCAGCAGTGATTGGTCCTACGAGCAGTACTTC
CDR3 protein: CASSDWSYEQYF

J gene: TRBJ2-7
clone size: once
D gene: NA
V gene: TRBV7-6
CDR3 DNA: TGTGCCAGCAGCTTAGATCTGACTACATCCTACGAGCAGTACTTC
CDR3 protein: CASSLDLTTSYEQYF

J gene: TRBJ1-4
clone size: NA
D gene: NA
V gene: TRBV5-1
CDR3 DNA: TGCGCCAGCAGCTCAAACCCTTCAACTAATGAAAAACTGTTTTTT
CDR3 protein: CASSSNPSTNEKLFF

J gene: TRBJ2-7
clone size: NA
D gene: NA
V gene: TRBV6-5
CDR3 DNA: TGTGCCAGCAGTTTATTCACAGGAACGAACGAGCAGTACTTC
CDR3 protein: CASSLFTGTNEQYF

J gene: TRBJ1-1
clone size: NA
D gene: NA
V gene: TRBV7-2
CDR3 DNA: TGTGCCAGCAGCTTAGATCGAGGGAAAGCTTTCTTT
CDR3 protein: CASSLDRGKAFF

J gene: TRBJ1-5
clone size: once
D gene: NA
V gene: TRBV7-2
CDR3 DNA: TGTGCCAGCAGCGTAGGATCGGATCAGCCCCAGCATTTT
CDR3 protein: CASSVGSDQPQHF

J gene: TRBJ1-2
clone size: NA
D gene: NA
V gene: TRBV27
CDR3 DNA: TGTGCCAGCAGTTTCGCGGGCTTGGGCTATGGCTACACCTTC
CDR3 protein: CASSFAGLGYGYTF

J gene: TRBJ2-2
clone size: NA
D gene: NA
V gene: TRBV5-1
CDR3 DNA: TGCGCCAGCAGCTTGTGGCTAGCGCTGAACACCGGGGAGCTGTTTTTT
CDR3 protein: CASSLWLALNTGELFF

J gene: TRBJ2-4
clone size: NA
D gene: NA
V gene: TRBV29-1
CDR3 DNA: TGCAGCGTTAGACGACAGGGCGGGGACATTCAGTACTTC
CDR3 protein: CSVRRQGGDIQYF

J gene: TRBJ2-7
clone size: NA
D gene: NA
V gene: TRBV2
CDR3 DNA: TGTGCCAGCAGTGCTGCCCCTTACGAGCAGTACTTC
CDR3 protein: CASSAAPYEQYF

J gene: TRBJ2-2
clone size: NA
D gene: NA
V gene: TRBV7-3
CDR3 DNA: TGTGCCAGCAGCCTCCCAAGCACCGGGGAGCTGTTTTTT
CDR3 protein: CASSLPSTGELFF

J gene: TRBJ2-1
clone size: NA
D gene: NA
V gene: TRBV5-1
CDR3 DNA: TGCGCCAGCAGCACCGAATTCAGCTCCTACAATGAGCAGTTCTTC
CDR3 protein: CASSTEFSSYNEQFF

J gene: TRBJ1-3
clone size: NA
D gene: NA
V gene: TRBV5-1
CDR3 DNA: TGCGCCAGCAGCTTCGATCCTGGAAACACCATATATTTT
CDR3 protein: CASSFDPGNTIYF

J gene: TRBJ2-1
clone size: NA
D gene: TRBD2
V gene: TRBV4-1
CDR3 DNA: TGCGCCAGCAGCCAAGTTCTCTTAGCGGGAGGGCCCAATGAGCAGTTCTTC
CDR3 protein: CASSQVLLAGGPNEQFF

J gene: TRBJ2-5
clone size: once
D gene: TRBD1
V gene: TRBV19
CDR3 DNA: TGTGCCAGTAGTATAGGAACGACAGGGGGTCGAGAGACCCAGTACTTC
CDR3 protein: CASSIGTTGGRETQYF